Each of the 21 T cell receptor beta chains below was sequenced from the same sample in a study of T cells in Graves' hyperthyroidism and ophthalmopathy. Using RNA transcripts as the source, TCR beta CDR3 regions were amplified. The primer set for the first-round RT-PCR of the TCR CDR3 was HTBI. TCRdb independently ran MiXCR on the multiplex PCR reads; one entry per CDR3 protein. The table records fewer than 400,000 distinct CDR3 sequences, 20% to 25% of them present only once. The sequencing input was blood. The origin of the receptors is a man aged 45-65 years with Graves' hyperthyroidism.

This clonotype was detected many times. The chain's CDR3 is CASSPMGTSVTTSYNEQFF. CDR3 sequence (DNA): TGCGCCAGCAGCCCGATGGGGACTAGCGTCACTACCTCCTACAATGAGCAGTTCTTC. This chain uses TRBV5-1 with TRBJ2-1; TRBD2 matches 10 bases. Germline V gives CDR1 SGHRS, CDR2 YFSETQ. The CDR3 spans 19 residues. V was pared by 4 bases and J by 0 bases, with 13 bases of the junction left unmatched.

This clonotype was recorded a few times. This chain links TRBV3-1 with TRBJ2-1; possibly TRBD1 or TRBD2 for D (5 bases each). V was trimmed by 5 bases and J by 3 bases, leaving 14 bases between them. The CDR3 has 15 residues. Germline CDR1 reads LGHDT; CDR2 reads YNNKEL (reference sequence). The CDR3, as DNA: TGTGCCAGCAGCTTAGATGGGACCGTCTACAATGAGCAGTTCTTC. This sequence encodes CASSLDGTVYNEQFF.

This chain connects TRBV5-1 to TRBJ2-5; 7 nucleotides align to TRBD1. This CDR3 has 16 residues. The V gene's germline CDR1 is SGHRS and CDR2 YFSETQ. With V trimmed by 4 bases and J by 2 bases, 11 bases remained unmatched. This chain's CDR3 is CASSRTGTVTQETQYF. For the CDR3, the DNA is TGCGCCAGCAGCCGTACCGGGACAGTGACGCAAGAGACCCAGTACTTC.

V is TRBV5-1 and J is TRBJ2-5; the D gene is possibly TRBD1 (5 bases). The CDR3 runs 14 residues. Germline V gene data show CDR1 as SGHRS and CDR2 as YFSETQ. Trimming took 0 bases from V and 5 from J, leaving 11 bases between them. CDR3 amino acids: CASSLEGAAETQYF. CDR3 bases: TGCGCCAGCAGCTTGGAAGGGGCCGCGGAGACCCAGTACTTC.

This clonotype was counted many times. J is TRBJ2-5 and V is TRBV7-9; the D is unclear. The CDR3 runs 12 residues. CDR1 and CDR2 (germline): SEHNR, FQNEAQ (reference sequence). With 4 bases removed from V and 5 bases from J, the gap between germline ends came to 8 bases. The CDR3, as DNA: TGTGCCAGCAGCTCCACGTTTGAGACCCAGTACTTC. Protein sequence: CASSSTFETQYF.

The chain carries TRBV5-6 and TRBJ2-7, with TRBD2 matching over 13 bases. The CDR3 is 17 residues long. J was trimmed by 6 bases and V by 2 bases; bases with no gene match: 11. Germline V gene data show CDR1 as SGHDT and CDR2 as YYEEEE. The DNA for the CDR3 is TGTGCCAGCAGCTTCCCGGGACTAGCGGGACCGGGCGGCGAGCAGTACTTC. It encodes CASSFPGLAGPGGEQYF.

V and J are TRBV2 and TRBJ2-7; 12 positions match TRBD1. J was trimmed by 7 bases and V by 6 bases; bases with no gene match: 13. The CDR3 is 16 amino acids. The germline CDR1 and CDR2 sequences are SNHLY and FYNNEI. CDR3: CASSYPGQGARLEQYF. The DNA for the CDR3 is TGTGCCAGCAGCTATCCGGGACAGGGGGCTCGGTTAGAGCAGTACTTC.

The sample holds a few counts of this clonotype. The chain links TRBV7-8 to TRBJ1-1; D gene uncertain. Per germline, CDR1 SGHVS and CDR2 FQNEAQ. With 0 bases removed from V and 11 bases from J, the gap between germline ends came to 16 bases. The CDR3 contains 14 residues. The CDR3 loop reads CASSLAEGRRRAFF. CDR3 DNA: TGTGCCAGCAGCTTAGCGGAAGGTCGGCGCCGGGCTTTCTTT.

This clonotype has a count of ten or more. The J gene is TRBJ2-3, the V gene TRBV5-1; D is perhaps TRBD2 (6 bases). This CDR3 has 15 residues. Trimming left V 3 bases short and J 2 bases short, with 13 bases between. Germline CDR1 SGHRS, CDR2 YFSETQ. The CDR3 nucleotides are TGCGCCAGCAGCTCGGGACTCCGTGACACAGATACGCAGTATTTT. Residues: CASSSGLRDTDTQYF.

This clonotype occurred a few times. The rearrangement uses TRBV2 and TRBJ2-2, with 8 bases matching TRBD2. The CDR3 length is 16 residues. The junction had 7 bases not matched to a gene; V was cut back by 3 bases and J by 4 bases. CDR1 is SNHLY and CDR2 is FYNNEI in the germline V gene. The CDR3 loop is CASSDEGTSGTGELFF. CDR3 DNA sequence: TGTGCCAGCAGTGACGAAGGCACTAGCGGCACCGGGGAGCTGTTTTTT.

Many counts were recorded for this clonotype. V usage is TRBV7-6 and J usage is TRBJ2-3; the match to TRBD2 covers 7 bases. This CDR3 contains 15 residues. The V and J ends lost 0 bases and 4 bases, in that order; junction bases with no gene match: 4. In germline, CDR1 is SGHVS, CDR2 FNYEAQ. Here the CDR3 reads CASSLAGGPADTQYF. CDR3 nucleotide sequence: TGTGCCAGCAGCTTAGCGGGAGGGCCCGCAGATACGCAGTATTTT. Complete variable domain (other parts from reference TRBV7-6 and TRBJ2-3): GAGVSQSPRYKVTKRGQDVALRCDPISGHVSLYWYRQALGQGPEFLTYFNYEAQQDKSGLPNDRFSAERPEGSISTLTIQRTEQRDSAMYRCASSLAGGPADTQYFGPGTRLTVL.

In DNA, the CDR3 is TGTGCCACCAGCCTGACAGCTGGAAACACCATATATTTT. As protein: CATSLTAGNTIYF. The chain recombines TRBV15 with TRBJ1-3, with D perhaps matching TRBD1 (5 bases). V lost 5 bases and J 2 bases, leaving 7 bases between the germline ends. Looked up from germline, CDR1 is LNHNV and CDR2 is YYDKDF (reference sequence). This CDR3 contains 13 residues.

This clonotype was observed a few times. CDR3 bases: TGCGCCAGCAGGAAGGGGACTAGCGGGACCTACGAGCAGTACTTC. It specifies CASRKGTSGTYEQYF. The V gene is TRBV5-1, the J gene TRBJ2-7, with TRBD2 matching over 13 bases. Germline-derived CDR1 and CDR2 are SGHRS and YFSETQ. The CDR3 consists of 15 residues. V gave up 5 bases and J gave up 2 bases; unmatched junction bases: 4.

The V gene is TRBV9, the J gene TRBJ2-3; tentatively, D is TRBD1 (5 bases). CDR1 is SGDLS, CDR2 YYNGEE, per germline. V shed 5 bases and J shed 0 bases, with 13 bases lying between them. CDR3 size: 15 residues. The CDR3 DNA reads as TGTGCCAGCAGTGGGGCAGACTCTAGCACAGATACGCAGTATTTT. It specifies CASSGADSSTDTQYF.

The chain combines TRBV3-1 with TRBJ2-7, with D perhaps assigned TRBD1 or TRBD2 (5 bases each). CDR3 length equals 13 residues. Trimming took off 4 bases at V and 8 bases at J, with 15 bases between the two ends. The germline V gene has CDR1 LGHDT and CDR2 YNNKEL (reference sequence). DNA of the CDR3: TGTGCCAGCAGCCTTATCTTAGGGGAGCAGCAGTACTTC. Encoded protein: CASSLILGEQQYF.

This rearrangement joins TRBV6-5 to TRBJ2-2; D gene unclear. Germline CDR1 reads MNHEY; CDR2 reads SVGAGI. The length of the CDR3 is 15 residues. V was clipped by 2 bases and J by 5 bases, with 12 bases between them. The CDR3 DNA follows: TGTGCCAGCAGTTACGGCGCCCCGGAGACCGGGGAGCTGTTTTTT. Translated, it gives CASSYGAPETGELFF.

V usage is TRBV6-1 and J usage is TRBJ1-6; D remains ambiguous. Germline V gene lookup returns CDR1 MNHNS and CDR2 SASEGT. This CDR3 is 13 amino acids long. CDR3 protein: CGSQSSYNSPLHF. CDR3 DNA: TGTGGTTCACAGAGCTCCTATAATTCACCCCTCCACTTT.

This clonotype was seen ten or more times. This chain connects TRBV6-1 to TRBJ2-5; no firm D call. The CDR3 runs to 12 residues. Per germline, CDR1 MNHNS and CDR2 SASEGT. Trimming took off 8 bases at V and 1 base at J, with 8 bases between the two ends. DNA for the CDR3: TGTGCCAGCGGCAACAGCCAAGAGACCCAGTACTTC. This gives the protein CASGNSQETQYF.

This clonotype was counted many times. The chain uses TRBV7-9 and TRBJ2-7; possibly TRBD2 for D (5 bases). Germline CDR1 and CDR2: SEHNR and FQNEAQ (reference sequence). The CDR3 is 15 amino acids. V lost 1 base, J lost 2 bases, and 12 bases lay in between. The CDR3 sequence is CASSLVGRFTYEQYF. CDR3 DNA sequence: TGTGCCAGCAGCTTAGTTGGGAGATTCACCTACGAGCAGTACTTC.

The CDR3 loop is CASGNPATNEKLFF. The CDR3 DNA reads TGTGCCAGCGGAAATCCTGCAACTAATGAAAAACTGTTTTTT. The chain has TRBV6-2 or TRBV6-3 and TRBJ1-4, with D unclear. Germline V gives CDR1 MNHEY, CDR2 SVGEGT. V was cut by 8 bases and J by 0 bases, with 10 bases left in between. The CDR3 totals 14 residues.

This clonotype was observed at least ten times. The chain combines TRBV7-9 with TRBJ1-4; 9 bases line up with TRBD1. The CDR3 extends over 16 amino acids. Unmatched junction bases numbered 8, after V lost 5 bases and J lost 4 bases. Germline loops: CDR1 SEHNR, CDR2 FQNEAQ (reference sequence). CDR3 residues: CASSTWTGDHNEKLFF. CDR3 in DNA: TGTGCCAGCAGCACCTGGACAGGGGACCATAATGAAAAACTGTTTTTT.